Each of the 32 T cell receptor beta chains below was sequenced from the same sample in a study of T cells expressing NK-cell markers. For each CDR3 protein, TCRdb gives one entry from its re-call of the 5' RACE reads, without DNA. This sample's clone table lists 550,000 or so distinct CDR3 sequences. Source material: blood T cells: a sorted CD56 or NKG2C T cell subset, CD4+ or CD8+ T cells, or bulk PBMC T cells (not recorded which). The receptors originated from a man aged 18 to 29 in good health.

The chain carries TRBV29-1 and TRBJ2-5. Germline values: CDR1 SQVTM, CDR2 ANQGSEA. CDR3 length: 13 amino acids. Here the CDR3 reads CSTYHPVRETQYF.

This sequence joins TRBV20-1 and TRBJ2-5; the TRBD1 assignment by TCRdb is unverifiable without DNA. Per germline, CDR1 DFQATT and CDR2 SNEGSKA (reference sequence). The CDR3 extends over 13 amino acids. CDR3 region: CSASLGRAETQYF.

V is TRBV29-1 and J is TRBJ2-3; the TRBD1 assignment by TCRdb is unverifiable without DNA. Per germline, CDR1 SQVTM and CDR2 ANQGSEA. This CDR3 is 12 amino acids long. The CDR3 region is CSVFSAADTQYF.

The chain carries TRBV12-3 or TRBV12-4 and TRBJ2-5; TCRdb outputs TRBD1, but without DNA this stays unchecked. This CDR3 has 15 residues. The CDR3 region is CASSLRTGQQETQYF.

The chain carries TRBV29-1 and TRBJ2-2. CDR3 length: 13 residues. CDR1 is SQVTM, CDR2 ANQGSEA, per germline. The CDR3 sequence: CSAEGVYTGELFF.

V and J are TRBV6-1 and TRBJ1-3; the D call of TRBD1 rests on TCRdb alone, since no DNA is present to check it. Germline V gene data show CDR1 as MNHNS and CDR2 as SASEGT. The CDR3 sequence is 15 residues long. The CDR3 reads CASTLGRYSGNTIYF.

The genes are TRBV4-1 and TRBJ2-5. The CDR3 loop spans 14 amino acids. CDR1 MGHRA and CDR2 YSYEKL come from the germline V gene. The CDR3 loop reads CASAQTSLQETQYF.

V and J are TRBV24-1 and TRBJ2-1; absent DNA, TCRdb's TRBD1 call cannot be checked. The CDR3 has 17 residues. Germline values: CDR1 KGHDR, CDR2 SFDVKD. CDR3 sequence reads: CATSDPQTGDAYNEQFF.

The chain recombines TRBV29-1 with TRBJ1-1; there is no DNA to check the TCRdb D call of TRBD1. This CDR3 spans 14 amino acids. The V gene's germline CDR1 is SQVTM and CDR2 ANQGSEA. CDR3 protein: CSVDRQVLNTEAFF.

CDR3 residues: CAISESAGRGTTGELFF. The rearrangement joins TRBV10-3 to TRBJ2-2; TCRdb's D call of TRBD2 is untestable without DNA. CDR1 and CDR2 from the germline V gene are ENHRY and SYGVKD. This CDR3 spans 17 amino acids.

The rearrangement uses TRBV12-3 or TRBV12-4 and TRBJ2-1; TCRdb reports TRBD1, a call that lacks DNA to check it against. This CDR3 comprises 14 residues. CDR3 sequence: CASSFRPPTYEQFF.

The chain's CDR3 is CASSPVASGYNEQFF. This sequence joins TRBV12-3 or TRBV12-4 and TRBJ2-1; as DNA is missing, the TRBD2 call by TCRdb cannot be tested. There are 15 residues in the CDR3.

The gene calls are TRBV4-1 and TRBJ1-1; TCRdb picks TRBD1, but there is no DNA to check that call. The CDR3 runs to 14 residues. Germline lookup yields CDR1 MGHRA and CDR2 YSYEKL. The CDR3: CASSSTGETTEAFF.

The chain links TRBV6-5 to TRBJ2-3. The CDR3 is 16 residues long. Germline CDR1 MNHEY, CDR2 SVGAGI. CDR3 protein: CASSYTSSTFTDTQYF.

V gene TRBV27 combines with J gene TRBJ2-7; with no DNA, the TCRdb D assignment of TRBD1 cannot be verified. The CDR3 covers 16 residues. The germline CDR1 and CDR2 sequences are MNHEY and SMNVEV (reference sequence). This CDR3 reads CASSLRGPGGPYEQYF.

The chain is built from TRBV4-3 and TRBJ1-4; TCRdb lists TRBD1, though no DNA is available to test this call. The CDR3 spans 17 residues. Germline-derived CDR1 and CDR2 are LGHNA and YSLEER. The CDR3 spells CASSRSLRAGGGEKLFF.

V gene TRBV5-6 combines with J gene TRBJ2-2; TCRdb designates TRBD1, a call that cannot be tested without DNA. Germline V gene lookup returns CDR1 SGHDT and CDR2 YYEEEE. The CDR3 extends over 17 amino acids. CDR3 region: CASSPKDRAPNTGELFF.

The chain combines TRBV18 with TRBJ2-3; lacking DNA, the TRBD1 call made by TCRdb goes unchecked. The V gene's germline CDR1 is KGHSH and CDR2 LQKENI. CDR3 length: 15 amino acids. The CDR3 reads CASSPRQGLTDTQYF.

J is TRBJ2-5 and V is TRBV27; TCRdb's D call, TRBD2, is unchecked because there is no DNA. Per germline, CDR1 MNHEY and CDR2 SMNVEV (reference sequence). The CDR3 contains 13 residues. The CDR3 loop is CASSALATKTQYF.

The genes are TRBV20-1 and TRBJ2-4; the D call of TRBD2 rests on TCRdb alone, since no DNA is present to check it. The V gene's germline CDR1 is DFQATT and CDR2 SNEGSKA (reference sequence). CDR3 size: 14 residues. Here the CDR3 reads CSARPTSGVEIQYF.

V usage is TRBV20-1 and J usage is TRBJ1-5; TCRdb proposes TRBD1, but this gene call is untestable without DNA. Germline CDR1 and CDR2: DFQATT and SNEGSKA (reference sequence). The CDR3 is 13 amino acids. CDR3: CSAPGKSNQPQHF.

This chain joins TRBV7-2 and TRBJ2-1; TCRdb's D gene call, TRBD2, goes unchecked for lack of DNA. CDR3 size: 14 residues. Germline values: CDR1 SGHTA, CDR2 FQGNSA. This chain's CDR3 is CASSLIPAGNEQFF.

The chain links TRBV24-1 to TRBJ2-1; TCRdb's D call of TRBD1 is untestable without DNA. Germline lookup yields CDR1 KGHDR and CDR2 SFDVKD. The CDR3 has 17 amino acids. The CDR3 loop reads CATSATLGTGAYNEQFF.

This chain joins TRBV12-3 or TRBV12-4 and TRBJ2-1; absent DNA, TCRdb's TRBD2 call cannot be checked. The CDR3 extends over 18 amino acids. The CDR3 here is CASSLTSGRSLGINEQFF.

The rearrangement uses TRBV12-3 or TRBV12-4 and TRBJ2-1; checking the TCRdb D call of TRBD2 is not possible without DNA. The CDR3 runs to 16 residues. The CDR3: CASSRGSVGGSNEQFF.

The V call is TRBV24-1, the J call TRBJ1-2; TCRdb indicates TRBD1, and absent DNA this call remains unverified. The CDR3 covers 14 residues. CDR1 and CDR2 (germline): KGHDR, SFDVKD. CDR3 residues: CATSDPWTGDGYTF.

The chain carries TRBV20-1 and TRBJ2-5; TCRdb's D gene call, TRBD1, goes unchecked for lack of DNA. The CDR3 consists of 16 residues. Germline V CDR1 and CDR2: DFQATT, SNEGSKA (reference sequence). The CDR3 reads CSAIILGTGTQETQYF.

The V and J genes are TRBV7-9 and TRBJ2-4. The CDR3 covers 14 residues. The germline CDR1 and CDR2 sequences are SEHNR and FQNEAQ (reference sequence). The CDR3 sequence: CASSQSHYVGSQYF.

The CDR3 sequence: CASSSTGRPETQYF. V is TRBV6-5 and J is TRBJ2-5; no DNA is available, so the TRBD2 call from TCRdb remains unchecked. The CDR3 runs 14 residues. The germline gives CDR1 MNHEY, CDR2 SVGAGI.

The rearrangement uses TRBV7-9 and TRBJ2-1; TCRdb names TRBD2, which stays unverified in the absence of DNA. Germline CDR1 is SEHNR and CDR2 is FQNEAQ (reference sequence). The CDR3 is 17 residues long. The CDR3 is CASSLRGLAGGSNEQFF.

The chain uses TRBV6-5 and TRBJ2-1; TCRdb lists TRBD2, though no DNA is available to test this call. There are 13 residues in the CDR3. CDR1 and CDR2 (germline): MNHEY, SVGAGI. CDR3 loop: CASRRREGQEQFF.

The chain carries TRBV27 and TRBJ1-5; TCRdb's D call, TRBD1, is unchecked because there is no DNA. Germline V gives CDR1 MNHEY, CDR2 SMNVEV (reference sequence). The CDR3 sequence is 14 residues long. CDR3 sequence reads: CASSLKTGKQPQHF.